Below are 14 T cell receptor beta chains sequenced from a single sample in a study of PD-1 blockade in classical Hodgkin lymphoma. Time point indicated: cycle 4 day 1 (C4D1), after less than 7 weeks of nivolumab. Relapses following autologous stem cell transplantation were seen in all patients, with brentuximab vedotin exposure varying. The data were produced by immunoSEQ multiplex PCR, yet TCRdb's version contains in-frame clones alone and is incomplete. The sample yields some 96,000 clones, roughly 91% seen once. Sequencing used peripheral blood mononuclear cells (PBMCs), obtained before the fourth cycle of nivolumab. These TCRs come from a human donor with classical Hodgkin lymphoma.

This rearrangement joins TRBV6-6 to TRBJ1-1; D possibly corresponds to TRBD1 (5 bases). The CDR3 spans 13 residues. Trimming cost V 4 bases and J 3 bases, with 9 bases left between them. CDR1 and CDR2 (germline): MNHNY, SVGAGI (reference sequence). CDR3 DNA: TGTGCCAGCAGTTTCATCAGGGACACTGAAGCTTTCTTT. Protein sequence: CASSFIRDTEAFF.

V and J are TRBV6-1 and TRBJ2-5; tentative D call: TRBD2 (5 bases). With 0 bases removed from V and 5 bases from J, the gap between germline ends came to 13 bases. There are 15 residues in the CDR3. Germline lookup yields CDR1 MNHNS and CDR2 SASEGT. Written as DNA, the CDR3 is TGTGCCAGCAGTGAAGCTTTTAGGGAGTTTGAGACCCAGTACTTC. Protein: CASSEAFREFETQYF.

This sequence joins TRBV28 and TRBJ2-7; D is possibly TRBD1 (5 bases). From germline, CDR1 is MDHEN and CDR2 SYDVKM. The CDR3 totals 14 residues. Trimming pared 6 bases from V and 5 bases from J, leaving 17 bases between. In nucleotides, the CDR3 is TGTGCCAGCAGACTCTACAGGAACTACGACGAGCAGTACTTC. Translating it yields CASRLYRNYDEQYF.

The chain uses TRBV18 and TRBJ1-1, with D unclear. The CDR3 totals 15 residues. Trimming pared 2 bases from V and 5 bases from J, leaving 15 bases between. Germline lookup yields CDR1 KGHSH and CDR2 LQKENI. CDR3 region: CASSPMSPESTEAFF. As DNA, the CDR3 is TGTGCCAGCTCACCAATGTCTCCTGAGAGTACTGAAGCTTTCTTT.

The CDR3 sequence is CASRGGTGAHEQYF. In DNA form, the CDR3 reads TGTGCCAGCCGAGGCGGGACAGGGGCTCACGAGCAGTACTTC. J is TRBJ2-7 and V is TRBV7-9, with 10 nucleotides matching TRBD1. CDR1 and CDR2 from the germline V gene are SEHNR and FQNEAQ (reference sequence). V was clipped by 8 bases and J by 5 bases; unmatched bases: 9. The CDR3 loop spans 14 amino acids. The whole variable domain, remainder taken from reference TRBV7-9 and TRBJ2-7, is DTGVSQNPRHKITKRGQNVTFRCDPISEHNRLYWYRQTLGQGPEFLTYFQNEAQLEKSRLLSDRFSAERPKGSFSTLEIQRTEQGDSAMYLCASRGGTGAHEQYFGPGTRLTVT.

This chain connects TRBV4-1 to TRBJ2-7; D is possibly TRBD1 (6 bases). Trimming shortened V by 5 bases and J by 4 bases, and 6 bases separated the two germline ends. Germline V gives CDR1 MGHRA, CDR2 YSYEKL. This CDR3 spans 11 amino acids. The DNA for the CDR3 is TGCGCCAGCAGCGACAGGTACGAGCAGTACTTC. Its translation is CASSDRYEQYF.

This rearrangement joins TRBV29-1 to TRBJ2-5; D possibly corresponds to TRBD2 (6 bases). Germline V gene data show CDR1 as SQVTM and CDR2 as ANQGSEA. This CDR3 has 12 residues. The CDR3 coding sequence is TGCAGTCTATCACGGCGGGGAGAGACCCAGTACTTC. Residues: CSLSRRGETQYF.

The rearrangement links TRBV27 to TRBJ2-7; 7 bases map to TRBD1. Trimming took 0 bases from V and 5 from J; bases not matched to a gene: 4. CDR1 is MNHEY, CDR2 SMNVEV, per germline (reference sequence). There are 14 residues in the CDR3. CDR3 in DNA: TGTGCCAGCAGTTTATCCGACAGGGCCCACGAGCAGTACTTC. The encoded protein is CASSLSDRAHEQYF.

The chain combines TRBV7-8 with TRBJ2-1; D assignment may be TRBD1 or TRBD2 (6 bases each). Germline values: CDR1 SGHVS, CDR2 FQNEAQ. The CDR3 is made up of 16 amino acids. V shed 2 bases and J shed 3 bases, with 14 bases lying between them. The CDR3 sequence is CASSLSGGGIYNEQFF. CDR3 nucleotides: TGTGCCAGCAGCTTATCTGGAGGGGGAATCTACAATGAGCAGTTCTTC.

This chain uses TRBV6-5 with TRBJ1-2; TRBD1 matches 10 bases. The CDR3 consists of 14 residues. Germline CDR1 MNHEY, CDR2 SVGAGI. With V trimmed by 6 bases and J by 7 bases, 8 bases remained unmatched. The CDR3 DNA reads as TGTGCCAGCAGCTTCGACAGGGGGCATAGTGGCTACACCTTC. It is translated as CASSFDRGHSGYTF.

The chain recombines TRBV28 with TRBJ1-1; D not resolved. Trimming left V 8 bases short and J 3 bases short, with 19 bases between. Germline lookup yields CDR1 MDHEN and CDR2 SYDVKM. The CDR3 sequence is 15 residues long. The CDR3 region is CASPSSRGEYTEAFF. DNA for the CDR3: TGTGCCAGCCCAAGCTCGCGGGGAGAGTACACTGAAGCTTTCTTT.

The chain combines TRBV6-1 with TRBJ1-2; 7 nucleotides match TRBD1. Germline-derived CDR1 and CDR2 are MNHNS and SASEGT. The CDR3 contains 15 residues. V was pared by 4 bases and J by 5 bases, with 10 bases of the junction left unmatched. In DNA, the CDR3 is TGTGCCAGCAGTGTTTGGGGACAGTCAACATATGGCTACACCTTC. Protein sequence: CASSVWGQSTYGYTF.

This chain links TRBV27 with TRBJ2-5; 7 bases fit TRBD2. Germline CDR1 is MNHEY and CDR2 is SMNVEV (reference sequence). The J segment lost 0 bases and the V segment lost 5 bases, leaving 9 bases of the junction unmatched. This CDR3 region has 16 residues. CDR3 sequence: CASSGLGRVDQETQYF. DNA of the CDR3: TGTGCCAGCAGTGGGCTGGGGAGGGTTGACCAAGAGACCCAGTACTTC.

The chain employs TRBV4-1 and TRBJ1-3; 7 bases align to TRBD1. J lost 5 bases, V lost 1 base, and 8 bases had no gene match. In germline, CDR1 is MGHRA, CDR2 YSYEKL. The CDR3 is 16 residues long. Written as DNA, the CDR3 is TGCGCCAGCAGCCAAGGACAGGGTCCCCTTAGAAACACCATATATTTT. Amino acids: CASSQGQGPLRNTIYF.